The sequence of this T cell receptor beta chain was determined in a study of beta chain features in type 1 diabetes (dated by TCRdb to between 2017 and 2018). As for the study more broadly: Mean age, gender distribution, total cell number and subset yield did not differ between patients and healthy donors. Regulatory and stem cell-like memory subsets were isolated from only 8 patients and roughly eight healthy donors, whereas naive and central memory subsets came from all 30 or so donors. In the study, TCRB repertoires of sorted circulating CD4+ T cell subsets from recently diagnosed type 1 diabetes patients were compared with those of matched healthy donors. Across all samples, 90 million to 130 million sorted cells were examined, and cell number per subset correlated strongly with RNA yield. The study at large found these results: Shorter templates might have been favored by PCR, but patient and control samples were amplified and corrected together, so both groups would have been affected equally by any skew. Because cDNA was sequenced instead of genomic DNA, activated cells with high expression could be over-represented, although the groups did not differ in activation or CD3 levels. Naive, central memory and regulatory TCRB repertoires appeared to be more similar among patients than among healthy donors. At VDJ recombination sites, type 1 diabetes patients had fewer insertions and more deleted nucleotides, which implies abnormalities in thymic rearrangement. Only small numbers of individuals were included in the HLA sub-analyses, which left unresolved whether HLA type had any influence on TCRB rearrangement. A moderate but significant shortening of TCRB CDR3 length was observed in type 1 diabetes patients in all four CD4+ subsets.

From each donor, a single peripheral blood sample of about 116 mL on average was drawn into heparinised tubes. A BD FACSAria II was used to sort naive, central memory, regulatory and stem cell-like memory CD4+ T cells with a panel that included CD45RO, CCR7, CD25, CD127, CD95 and CD27. Every sorted population had a purity above 95%. PBMCs were isolated immediately by Lymphoprep density gradient centrifugation and stained directly without culture. Samples were stained and sorted in pairs, with one healthy donor and one patient per experiment, so that batch effects were minimized. This clone has more than one count but fewer than ten. The antigen it binds to is not known. Per-nucleotide qualities are absent, and no much larger clonotype sits a single base away. All of the isolated RNA was reverse transcribed with the High Capacity cDNA Reverse Transcription Kit, so expressed TCRB transcripts were sequenced. Naive, central memory and regulatory T cell samples underwent deep immunoSEQ sequencing, averaging about 3.57 million total reads per sample. After sorted cells were lysed in RLT buffer, RNA was extracted with DNase-treated RNeasy Micro or Mini kits, with the choice depending on cell number. To prevent cross-contamination, every cell subset was processed on its own, while patient and healthy donor samples were processed together. The immunoSEQ multiplex PCR was used to amplify TCRB sequences from cDNA, generating 87-bp fragments that spanned the CDR3 region. Sequencing of the amplicons was performed on the Illumina HiSeq platform. The study's processing was this. PCR bias was corrected computationally using synthetic template baselines, and reads within Hamming distance 2 were collapsed, with unmergeable singletons discarded. By aligning reads against IMGT, V, D and J genes, CDR3 length, and insertions or deletions at six rearrangement sites were assigned. Within each subset, clonotype counts were normalized to sorted cell number, and only after that were true diversity and Gini coefficients computed with the tcR R package. Repertoire sharing was quantified using the overlap coefficient calculated on TCRB nucleotide sequences. Out-of-frame TCRB sequences from naive cells were analyzed as a proxy for the pre-selection repertoire. This immuneACCESS table, as held by TCRdb, lists in-frame sequences with V and J called but not all clones. Of the missing ones, under half trace to an unresolved V gene in checked studies; the others have no known cause. V and J calls and clone size are given by that table; D and trimming were obtained from the DNA. The table for this sample lists 200,000 to 250,000 clones; around 14% of them were counted only once. The top ten hold approximately 0.018% of the sample.

CDR1 is given as MNHEY and CDR2 as SMNVEV, both from the germline V gene (reference sequence). Trimming at the junction amounts to 4 bases on V and 1 base on J, and the germline ends lie 7 bases apart. Including cysteine and phenylalanine, the CDR3 has 13 amino acids. Only CDR3 DNA remains: 39 bases, in frame from the first base. The chain couples TRBV27 to TRBJ1-1, and possibly TRBD1, on 6 matching bases. The sequence came from a man younger than 45 with type 1 diabetes. The sample was naive CD4+ T cells from blood. This specimen's cell subset or site label, per the study, means: true naive CD4+ T cells. The CDR3 reads as follows: CASSWTENTEAFF. The nucleotides are TGTGCCAGCAGTTGGACAGAGAACACTGAAGCTTTCTTT.